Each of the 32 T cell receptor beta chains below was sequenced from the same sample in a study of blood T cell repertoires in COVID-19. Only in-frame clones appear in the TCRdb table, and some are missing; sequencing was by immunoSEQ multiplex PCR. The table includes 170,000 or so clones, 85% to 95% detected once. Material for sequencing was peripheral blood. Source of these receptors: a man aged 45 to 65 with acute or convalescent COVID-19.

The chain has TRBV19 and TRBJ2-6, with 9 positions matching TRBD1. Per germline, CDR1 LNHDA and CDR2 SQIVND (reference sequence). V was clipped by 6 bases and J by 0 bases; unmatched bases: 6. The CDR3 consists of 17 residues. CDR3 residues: CASSPGQGVSGANVLTF. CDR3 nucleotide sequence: TGTGCCAGTAGCCCGGGACAGGGTGTCTCTGGGGCCAACGTCCTGACTTTC.

The CDR3 DNA sequence: TGTGCCAGCAGCGCCGGGACAGCCTCCTACGAGCAGTACGTC. Encoded protein: CASSAGTASYEQYV. The rearrangement uses TRBV21-1 and TRBJ2-7; TRBD1, the table's D call, was not compared with the DNA. TRBV21-1 is shown as a pseudogene. This CDR3 has 14 residues.

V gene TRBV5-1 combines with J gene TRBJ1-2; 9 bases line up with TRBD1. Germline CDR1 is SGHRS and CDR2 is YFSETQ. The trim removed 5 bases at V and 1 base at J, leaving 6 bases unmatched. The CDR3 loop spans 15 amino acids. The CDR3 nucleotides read TGCGCCAGCAGGGACAGGGGCGCTTTTAACTATGGCTACACCTTC. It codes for CASRDRGAFNYGYTF.

The CDR3 loop is CASSVEGTTGTGNSYEQYF. CDR3 DNA sequence: TGTGCCAGCAGCGTAGAGGGGACCACCGGGACAGGGAATTCCTACGAGCAGTACTTC. The V and J genes are TRBV9 and TRBJ2-7, with 9 positions matching TRBD1. The CDR3 length is 19 residues. Germline trimming cut 0 bases from V and 1 base from J; bases unmatched to any gene: 14. Germline V gene sequence: CDR1 SGDLS, CDR2 YYNGEE.

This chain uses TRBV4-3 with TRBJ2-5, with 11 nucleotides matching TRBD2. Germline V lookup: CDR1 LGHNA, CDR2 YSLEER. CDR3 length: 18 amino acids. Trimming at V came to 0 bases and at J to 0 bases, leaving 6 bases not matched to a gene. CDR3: CASSQELAGGTHQETQYF. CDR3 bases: TGCGCCAGCAGCCAAGAGCTAGCGGGGGGAACACACCAAGAGACCCAGTACTTC.

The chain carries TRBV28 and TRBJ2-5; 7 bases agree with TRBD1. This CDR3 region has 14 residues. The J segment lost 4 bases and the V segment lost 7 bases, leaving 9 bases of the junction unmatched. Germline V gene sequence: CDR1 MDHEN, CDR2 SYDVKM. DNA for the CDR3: TGTGCCAGCAATCAACAGGGGTACCGAGAGACCCAGTACTTC. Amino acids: CASNQQGYRETQYF.

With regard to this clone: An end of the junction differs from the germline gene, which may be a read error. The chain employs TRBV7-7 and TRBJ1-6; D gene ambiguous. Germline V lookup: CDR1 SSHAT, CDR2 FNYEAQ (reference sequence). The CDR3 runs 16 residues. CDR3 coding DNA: TGTGCTAGCAGCTTATTAATCGGTTACTATAATTCACCCCTCCACTTT. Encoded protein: CASSLLIGYYNSPLHF.

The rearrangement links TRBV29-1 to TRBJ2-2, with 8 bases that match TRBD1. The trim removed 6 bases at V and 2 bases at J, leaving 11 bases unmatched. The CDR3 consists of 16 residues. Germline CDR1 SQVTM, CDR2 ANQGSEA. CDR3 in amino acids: CSVLRQGTSNTGELFF. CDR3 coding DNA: TGCAGCGTCCTCCGACAGGGGACGTCCAACACCGGGGAGCTGTTTTTT.

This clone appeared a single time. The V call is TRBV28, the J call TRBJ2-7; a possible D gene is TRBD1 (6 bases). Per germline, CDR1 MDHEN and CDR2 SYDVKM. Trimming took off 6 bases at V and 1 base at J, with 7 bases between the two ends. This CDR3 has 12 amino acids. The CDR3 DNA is TGTGCCAGCAGGCAGGGGTCCTACGAGCAGTACTTC. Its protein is CASRQGSYEQYF.

As DNA, the CDR3 is TGTGCCAGTTCCGCCGGGACAGGGGGCTTTTCACCCCTCCACTTT. Protein: CASSAGTGGFSPLHF. This chain joins TRBV19 and TRBJ1-6; 12 bases line up with TRBD1. Germline loops: CDR1 LNHDA, CDR2 SQIVND (reference sequence). V lost 8 bases and J lost 9; bases outside the gene matches: 8. This CDR3 has 15 residues.

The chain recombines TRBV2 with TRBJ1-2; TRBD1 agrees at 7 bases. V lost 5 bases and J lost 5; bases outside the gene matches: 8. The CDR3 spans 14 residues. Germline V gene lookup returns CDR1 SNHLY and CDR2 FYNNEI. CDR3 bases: TGTGCCAGCAGTACCGGGACAGCATCTTATGGCTACACCTTC. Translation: CASSTGTASYGYTF. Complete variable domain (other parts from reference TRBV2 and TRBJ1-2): EPEVTQTPSHQVTQMGQEVILRCVPISNHLYFYWYRQILGQKVEFLVSFYNNEISEKSEIFDDQFSVERPDGSNFTLKIRSTKLEDSAMYFCASSTGTASYGYTFGSGTRLTVV.

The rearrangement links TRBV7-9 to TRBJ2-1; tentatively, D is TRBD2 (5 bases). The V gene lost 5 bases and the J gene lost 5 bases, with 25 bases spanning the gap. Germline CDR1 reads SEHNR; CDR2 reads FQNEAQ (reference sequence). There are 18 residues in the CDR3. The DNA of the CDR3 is TGTGCCAGCAGCCCGCTGGCCCGACGGACTTATTCCGACAATGAGCAGTTCTTC. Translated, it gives CASSPLARRTYSDNEQFF.

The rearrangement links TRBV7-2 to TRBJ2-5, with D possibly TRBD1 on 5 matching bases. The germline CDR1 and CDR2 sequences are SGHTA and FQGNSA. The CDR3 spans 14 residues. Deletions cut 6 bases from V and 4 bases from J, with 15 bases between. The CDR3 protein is CASSFQGNPETQYF. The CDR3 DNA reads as TGTGCCAGCAGTTTTCAGGGTAATCCAGAGACCCAGTACTTC.

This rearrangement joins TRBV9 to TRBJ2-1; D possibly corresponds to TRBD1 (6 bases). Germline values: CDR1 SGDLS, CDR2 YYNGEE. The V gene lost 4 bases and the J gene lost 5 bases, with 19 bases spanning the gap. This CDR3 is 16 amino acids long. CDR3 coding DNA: TGTGCCAGCAGCACCCGAGGGGGTCTACAAAACAATGAGCAGTTCTTC. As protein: CASSTRGGLQNNEQFF.

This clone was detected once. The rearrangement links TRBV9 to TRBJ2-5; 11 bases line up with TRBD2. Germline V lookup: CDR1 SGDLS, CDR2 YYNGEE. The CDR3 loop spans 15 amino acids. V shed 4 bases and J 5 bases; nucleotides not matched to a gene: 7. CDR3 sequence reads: CASSKTSGMGETQYF. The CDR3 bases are TGTGCCAGCAGCAAGACTAGCGGGATGGGGGAGACCCAGTACTTC.

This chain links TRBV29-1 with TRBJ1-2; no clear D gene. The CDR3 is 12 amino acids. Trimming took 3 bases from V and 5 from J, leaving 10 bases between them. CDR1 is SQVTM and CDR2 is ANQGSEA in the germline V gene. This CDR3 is CSVDRLKYGYTF. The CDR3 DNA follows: TGCAGCGTTGACAGACTGAAGTATGGCTACACCTTC.

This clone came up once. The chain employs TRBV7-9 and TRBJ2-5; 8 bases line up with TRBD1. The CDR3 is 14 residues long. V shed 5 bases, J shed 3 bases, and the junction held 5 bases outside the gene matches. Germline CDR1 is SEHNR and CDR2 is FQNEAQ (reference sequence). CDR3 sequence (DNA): TGTGCCAGCAGCAAGACAGGGGCTGAAGAGACCCAGTACTTC. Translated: CASSKTGAEETQYF.

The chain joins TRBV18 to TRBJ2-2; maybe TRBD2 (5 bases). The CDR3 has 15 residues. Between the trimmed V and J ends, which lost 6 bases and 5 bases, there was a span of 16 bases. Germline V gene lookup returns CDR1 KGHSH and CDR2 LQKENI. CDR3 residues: CASSSERSWTGELFF. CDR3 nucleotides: TGTGCCAGCTCTTCAGAGCGGTCATGGACCGGGGAGCTGTTTTTT.

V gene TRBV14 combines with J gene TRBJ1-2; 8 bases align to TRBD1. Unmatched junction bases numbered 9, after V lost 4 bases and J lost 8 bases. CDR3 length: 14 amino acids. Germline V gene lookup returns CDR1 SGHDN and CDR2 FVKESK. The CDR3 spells CASSLTRTGIGYTF. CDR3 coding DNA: TGTGCCAGCAGCCTAACTCGGACAGGGATCGGCTACACCTTC. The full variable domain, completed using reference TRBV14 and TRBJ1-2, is EAGVTQFPSHSVIEKGQTVTLRCDPISGHDNLYWYRRVMGKEIKFLLHFVKESKQDESGMPNNRFLAERTGGTYSTLKVQPAELEDSGVYFCASSLTRTGIGYTFGSGTRLTVV.

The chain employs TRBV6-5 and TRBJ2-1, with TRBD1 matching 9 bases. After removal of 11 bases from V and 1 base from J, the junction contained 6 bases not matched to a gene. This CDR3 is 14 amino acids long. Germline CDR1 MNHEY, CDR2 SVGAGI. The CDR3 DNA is TGTGCCTCCCAAGGGACAGGGTCCTACAATGAGCAGTTCTTC. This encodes CASQGTGSYNEQFF.

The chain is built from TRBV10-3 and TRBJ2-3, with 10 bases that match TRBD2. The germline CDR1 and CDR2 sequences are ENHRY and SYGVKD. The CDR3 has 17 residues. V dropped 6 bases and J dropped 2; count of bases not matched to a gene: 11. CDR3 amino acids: CAIRYSGGPELTDTQYF. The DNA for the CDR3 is TGTGCCATCAGGTATAGCGGGGGGCCCGAACTCACAGATACGCAGTATTTT.

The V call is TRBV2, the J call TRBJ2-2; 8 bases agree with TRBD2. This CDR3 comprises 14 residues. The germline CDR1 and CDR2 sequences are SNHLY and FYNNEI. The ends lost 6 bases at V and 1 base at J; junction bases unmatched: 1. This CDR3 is CASRGLENTGELFF. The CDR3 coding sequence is TGTGCCAGCAGGGGACTAGAGAACACCGGGGAGCTGTTTTTT. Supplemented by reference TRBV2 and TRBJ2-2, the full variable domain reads EPEVTQTPSHQVTQMGQEVILRCVPISNHLYFYWYRQILGQKVEFLVSFYNNEISEKSEIFDDQFSVERPDGSNFTLKIRSTKLEDSAMYFCASRGLENTGELFFGEGSRLTVL.

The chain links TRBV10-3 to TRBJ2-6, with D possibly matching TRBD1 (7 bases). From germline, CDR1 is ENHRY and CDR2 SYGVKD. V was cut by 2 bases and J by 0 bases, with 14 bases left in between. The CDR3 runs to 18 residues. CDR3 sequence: CAISEQGGTFSGANVLTF. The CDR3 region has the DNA TGTGCCATCAGTGAGCAGGGGGGTACTTTCTCTGGGGCCAACGTCCTGACTTTC.

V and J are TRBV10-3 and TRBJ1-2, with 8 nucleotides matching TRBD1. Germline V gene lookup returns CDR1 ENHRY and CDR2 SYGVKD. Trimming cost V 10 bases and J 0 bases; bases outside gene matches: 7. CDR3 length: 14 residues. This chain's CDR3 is CATDRGSANYGYTF. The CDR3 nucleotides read TGTGCCACAGACAGGGGCTCAGCTAACTATGGCTACACCTTC.

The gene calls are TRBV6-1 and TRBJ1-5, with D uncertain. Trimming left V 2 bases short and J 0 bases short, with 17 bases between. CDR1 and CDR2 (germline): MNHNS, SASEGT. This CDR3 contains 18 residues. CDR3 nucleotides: TGTGCCAGCAGTGAAAGCGAGGTTAAGGCGTATAGCAATCAGCCCCAGCATTTT. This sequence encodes CASSESEVKAYSNQPQHF.

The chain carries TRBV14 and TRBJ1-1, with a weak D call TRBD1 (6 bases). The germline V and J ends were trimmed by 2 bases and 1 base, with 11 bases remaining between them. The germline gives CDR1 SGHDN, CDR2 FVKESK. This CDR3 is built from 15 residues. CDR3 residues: CASSQPSGQNTEAFF. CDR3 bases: TGTGCCAGCAGCCAACCATCGGGACAGAACACTGAAGCTTTCTTT. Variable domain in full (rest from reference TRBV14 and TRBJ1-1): EAGVTQFPSHSVIEKGQTVTLRCDPISGHDNLYWYRRVMGKEIKFLLHFVKESKQDESGMPNNRFLAERTGGTYSTLKVQPAELEDSGVYFCASSQPSGQNTEAFFGQGTRLTVV.

This chain's CDR3 is CASSLVDRGLPEAFF. For the CDR3, the DNA is TGTGCCAGCAGCTTAGTGGACAGGGGTCTTCCTGAAGCTTTCTTT. The genes are TRBV5-6 and TRBJ1-1, with 9 positions matching TRBD1. The CDR3 loop spans 15 amino acids. Per the germline V gene, CDR1 is SGHDT and CDR2 is YYEEEE. The ends lost 2 bases at V and 6 bases at J; junction bases unmatched: 8.

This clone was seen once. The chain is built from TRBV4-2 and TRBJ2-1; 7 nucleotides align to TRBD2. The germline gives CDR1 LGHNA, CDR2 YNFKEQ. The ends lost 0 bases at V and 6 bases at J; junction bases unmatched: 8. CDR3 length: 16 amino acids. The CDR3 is CASSQDLWGGSNEQFF. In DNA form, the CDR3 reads TGTGCCAGCAGCCAAGATTTATGGGGCGGGAGCAATGAGCAGTTCTTC.

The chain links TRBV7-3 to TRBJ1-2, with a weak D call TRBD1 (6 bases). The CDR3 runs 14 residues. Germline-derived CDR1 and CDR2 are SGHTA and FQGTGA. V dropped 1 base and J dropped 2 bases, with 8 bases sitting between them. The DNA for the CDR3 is TGTGCCAGCAGCTTAAAGGACAGCAACTATGGCTACACCTTC. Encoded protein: CASSLKDSNYGYTF.

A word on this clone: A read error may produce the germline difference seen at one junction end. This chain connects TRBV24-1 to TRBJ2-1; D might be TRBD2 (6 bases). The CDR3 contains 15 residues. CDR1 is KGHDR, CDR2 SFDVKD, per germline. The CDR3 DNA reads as TGTGCCACCAGTGACCATAGCGGCTACTACGATGAGCAGTTCTTC. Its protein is CATSDHSGYYDEQFF.

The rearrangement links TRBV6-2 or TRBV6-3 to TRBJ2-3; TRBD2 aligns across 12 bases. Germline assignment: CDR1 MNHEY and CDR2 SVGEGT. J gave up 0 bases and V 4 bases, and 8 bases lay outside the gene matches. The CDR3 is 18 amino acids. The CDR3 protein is CASSSLAGGKTSTDTQYF. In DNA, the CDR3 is TGTGCCAGCAGTTCCCTAGCGGGGGGGAAAACTAGCACAGATACGCAGTATTTT.

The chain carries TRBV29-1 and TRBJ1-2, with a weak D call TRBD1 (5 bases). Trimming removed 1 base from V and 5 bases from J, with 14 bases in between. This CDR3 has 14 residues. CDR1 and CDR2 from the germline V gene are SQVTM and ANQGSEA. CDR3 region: CSVEGQGGRYGYTF. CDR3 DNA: TGCAGCGTTGAAGGGCAGGGAGGGCGATATGGCTACACCTTC.